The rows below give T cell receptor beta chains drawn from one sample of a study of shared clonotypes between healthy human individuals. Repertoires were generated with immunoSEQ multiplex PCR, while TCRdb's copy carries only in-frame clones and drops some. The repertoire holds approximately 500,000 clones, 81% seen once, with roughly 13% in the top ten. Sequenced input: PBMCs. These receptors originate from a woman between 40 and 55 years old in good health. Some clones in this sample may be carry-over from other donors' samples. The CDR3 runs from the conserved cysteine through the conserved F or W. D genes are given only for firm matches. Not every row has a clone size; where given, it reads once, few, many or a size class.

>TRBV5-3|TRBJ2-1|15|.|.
TGTGCCAGAAGCTTAGCCGGCGCCTCCTACAATGAGCAGTTCTTC
CARSLAGASYNEQFF
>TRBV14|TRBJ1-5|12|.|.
TGTGCCAGCAGCCAATCCCAGGGGCCCCAGCATTTT
CASSQSQGPQHF
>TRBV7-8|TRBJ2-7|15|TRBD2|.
TGTGCCAGCAGCTTAGGACTAGCGCTCTCCTACGAGCAGTACTTC
CASSLGLALSYEQYF
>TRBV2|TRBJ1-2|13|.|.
TGTGCCAGCGCTTCAAGGGGCCTCTATGGCTACACCTTC
CASASRGLYGYTF
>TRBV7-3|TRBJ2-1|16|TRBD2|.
TGTGCCAGCAGCCCGCAGCCGGGACTAGGAAGCCTTGAGCAGTTCTTC
CASSPQPGLGSLEQFF
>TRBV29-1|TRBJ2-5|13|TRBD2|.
TGCAGCGCACGACTAGCGGGACACGAGACCCAGTACTTC
CSARLAGHETQYF
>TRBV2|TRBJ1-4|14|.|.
TGTGCCAGCAGACGGGATCCCCAGGAAGAAAAACTGTTTTTT
CASRRDPQEEKLFF
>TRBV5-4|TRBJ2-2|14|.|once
TGTGCCAGCAGTGACGGGGGAAGCACCGGGGAGCTGTTTTTT
CASSDGGSTGELFF
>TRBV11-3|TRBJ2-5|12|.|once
TGTGCCAGCAGCTTGGACCAAGAGACCCAGTACTTC
CASSLDQETQYF
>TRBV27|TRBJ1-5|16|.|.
TGTGCCAGCAGTTTACGGGGACTCGGGGGTGGTCAGCCCCAGCATTTT
CASSLRGLGGGQPQHF
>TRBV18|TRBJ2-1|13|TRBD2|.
TGTGCCAGCTCACCAGGACTAGATCAGGAGCAGTTCTTC
CASSPGLDQEQFF
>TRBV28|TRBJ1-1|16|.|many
TGTGCCAGCAGGGATCCGGGACGGAGGTTGAACACTGAAGCTTTCTTT
CASRDPGRRLNTEAFF
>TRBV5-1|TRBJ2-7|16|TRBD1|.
TGCGCCAGCAGCTTGCGACCCCGACAGGGGGTGCGCGAGCAGTACTTC
CASSLRPRQGVREQYF
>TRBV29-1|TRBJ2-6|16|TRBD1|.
TGCAGCGTTGCCGGGACAGGGGACTCTGGGGCCAACGTCCTGACTTTC
CSVAGTGDSGANVLTF
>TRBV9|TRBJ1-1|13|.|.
TGTGCCAGCAGCGTAGCAGGGAGTGGTGAAGCTTTCTTT
CASSVAGSGEAFF
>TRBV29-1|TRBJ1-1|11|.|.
TGCAGCGTTGAGGTGTACACTGAAGCTTTCTTT
CSVEVYTEAFF
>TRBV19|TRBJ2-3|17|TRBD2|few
TGTGCCAGTAGTATGTGGACTAGCGGGAGATCCCACGATACGCAGTATTTT
CASSMWTSGRSHDTQYF
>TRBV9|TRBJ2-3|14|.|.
TGTGCCAGCAGCCGGGGGGTAAGACAGGGTTCGCAGTATTTT
CASSRGVRQGSQYF
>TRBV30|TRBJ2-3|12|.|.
TGTGCCTGGAGTGTAGGGCAATTGGCGCAGTATTTT
CAWSVGQLAQYF
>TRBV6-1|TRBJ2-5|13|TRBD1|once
TGTGCCAGCAGATTGGGACAGCAAGAGACCCAGTACTTC
CASRLGQQETQYF
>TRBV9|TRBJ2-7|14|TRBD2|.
TGTGCCAGCAGCGTAACTAGCGGCTCCTACGAGCAGTACTTC
CASSVTSGSYEQYF
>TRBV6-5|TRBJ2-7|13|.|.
TGTGCCAGCAGCTCCAACAGGGTCGGCGAGCAGTACTTC
CASSSNRVGEQYF
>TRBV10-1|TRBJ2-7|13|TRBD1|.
TGCGCCAGCAGTGGAGGGACAGCCGGCGAGCAGTACTTC
CASSGGTAGEQYF
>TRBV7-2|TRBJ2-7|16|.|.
TGTGCCAGCAGCTTAGTTGGCGGAGGGGGGCCCTACGAGCAGTACTTC
CASSLVGGGGPYEQYF
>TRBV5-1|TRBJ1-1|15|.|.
TGCGCCAGCAGCCCTTCGGAGGCGATGGTTGGTGAAGCTTTCTTT
CASSPSEAMVGEAFF
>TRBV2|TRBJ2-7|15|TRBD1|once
TGTGCCAGCGCACAGGGGGCCCTTAGGGGCTACGAGCAGTACTTC
CASAQGALRGYEQYF
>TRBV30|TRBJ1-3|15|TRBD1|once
TGTGCCTGGAGTCGGGACAGCATCTCTGGAAACACCATATATTTT
CAWSRDSISGNTIYF
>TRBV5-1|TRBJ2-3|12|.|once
TGCGCCAGCAGCTATCACCAAGATACGCAGTATTTT
CASSYHQDTQYF
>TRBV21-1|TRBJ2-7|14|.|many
TGTGCCAGCAGCAAAGGGGGCAGACACTACGAGCAGTACTTC
CASSKGGRHYEQYF
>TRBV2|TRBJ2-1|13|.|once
TGTGCCACTTCCGGCAAAGTTTACAATGAGCAGTTCTTC
CATSGKVYNEQFF
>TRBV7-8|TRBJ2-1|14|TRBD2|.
TGTGCCAGCAGCTTAGTGGCTAGCGGGGGTGAGCAGTTCTTC
CASSLVASGGEQFF
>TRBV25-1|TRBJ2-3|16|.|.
TGTGCCAGCAGTGAAGGCCGGACATCTAGCACAGATACGCAGTATTTT
CASSEGRTSSTDTQYF
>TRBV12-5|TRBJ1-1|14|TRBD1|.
TGTGCTAGTGGTTTATGGGGACAGGGGGCGGGAGCTTTCTTT
CASGLWGQGAGAFF
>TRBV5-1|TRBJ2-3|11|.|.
TGCGCCAGCAGCGCCACAGATACGCAGTATTTT
CASSATDTQYF
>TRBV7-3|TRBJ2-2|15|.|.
TGTGCCAGCAGCTTAGGACAGAAGAACACCGGGGAGCTGTTTTTT
CASSLGQKNTGELFF
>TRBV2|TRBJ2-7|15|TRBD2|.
TGTGCCAGTCGTAAGGGTAGCGGGATTTCGTACGAGCAGTACTTC
CASRKGSGISYEQYF
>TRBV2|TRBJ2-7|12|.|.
TGTGCCAGCAGTGATTCCTCCTACGAGCAGTACTTC
CASSDSSYEQYF
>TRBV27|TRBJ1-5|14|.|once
TGTGCCAGCAGTCAAACGGGACGGGACTGGCCCCAGCATTTT
CASSQTGRDWPQHF
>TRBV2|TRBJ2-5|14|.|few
TGTGCCAGCACAAAGGACAGACAAAAAGAGACCCAGTACTTC
CASTKDRQKETQYF
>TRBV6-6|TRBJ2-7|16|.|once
TGTGCCAGCAGTTATTTCTGGGGCGGAGCAGCCTACGAGCAGTACTTC
CASSYFWGGAAYEQYF